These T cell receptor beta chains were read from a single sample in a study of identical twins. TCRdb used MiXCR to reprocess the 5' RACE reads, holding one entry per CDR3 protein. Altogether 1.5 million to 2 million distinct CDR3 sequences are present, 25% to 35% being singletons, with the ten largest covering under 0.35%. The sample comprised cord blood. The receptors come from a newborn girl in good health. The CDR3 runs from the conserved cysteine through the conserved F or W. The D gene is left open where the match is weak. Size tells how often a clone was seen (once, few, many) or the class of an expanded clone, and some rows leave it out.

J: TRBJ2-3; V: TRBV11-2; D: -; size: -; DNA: TGTGCCAGCGGTAGTAGAGGGACCTCTGGCACAGATACGCAGTATTTT; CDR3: CASGSRGTSGTDTQYF
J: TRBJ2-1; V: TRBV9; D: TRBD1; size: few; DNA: TGTGCCAGCAACCACGGGACAGGGGGCTTCGGTGAGCAGTTCTTC; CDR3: CASNHGTGGFGEQFF
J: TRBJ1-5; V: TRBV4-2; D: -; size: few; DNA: TGTGCCAGCAGCCCCTCCCAGGCGGGGAAACGTCAGCCCCAGCATTTT; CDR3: CASSPSQAGKRQPQHF
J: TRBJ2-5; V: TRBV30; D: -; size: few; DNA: TGTGCCTGGAGTATTGACACCGAAGAGACCCAGTACTTC; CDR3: CAWSIDTEETQYF
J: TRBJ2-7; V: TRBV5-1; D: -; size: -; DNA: TGCGCCAGCAGCGAAAGACAGTTGCGCGAGCAGTACTTC; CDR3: CASSERQLREQYF
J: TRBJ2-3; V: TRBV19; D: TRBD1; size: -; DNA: TGTGCCAGTAGTACCCTCCCTGGACAGGGGAGAGATACGCAGTATTTT; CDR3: CASSTLPGQGRDTQYF
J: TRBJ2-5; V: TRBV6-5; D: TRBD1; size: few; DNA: TGTGCCAGCAGACTGGACAGGGGAGAGACCCAGTACTTC; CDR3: CASRLDRGETQYF
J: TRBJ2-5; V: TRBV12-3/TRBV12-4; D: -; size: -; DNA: TGTGCCGGCAGTCCCCACAGGGTTCGAGAGACCCAGTACTTC; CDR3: CAGSPHRVRETQYF
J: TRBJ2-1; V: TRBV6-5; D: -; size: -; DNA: TGTGCCAGCAGTCCAACCGCCGGACAGTACAATGAGCAGTTCTTC; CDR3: CASSPTAGQYNEQFF
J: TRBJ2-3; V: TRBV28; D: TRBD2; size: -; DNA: TGTGCCAGCAACACAGCGGGGGCAGATACGCAGTATTTT; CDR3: CASNTAGADTQYF
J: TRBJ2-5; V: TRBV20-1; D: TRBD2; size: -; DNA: TGCAGTGCTAGAGCCAGCGGGAGGGTCGGGACCCAGTACTTC; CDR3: CSARASGRVGTQYF
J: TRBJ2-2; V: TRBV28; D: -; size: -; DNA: TGTGCCAGCAACTCGGCCCCCGTGGGTAGAGGGGAGCTGTTTTTT; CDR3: CASNSAPVGRGELFF
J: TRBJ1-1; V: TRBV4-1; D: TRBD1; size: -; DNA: TGCGCCAGCAGCCGGGACTCCGGGACAGGGATTGAAGCTTTCTTT; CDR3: CASSRDSGTGIEAFF
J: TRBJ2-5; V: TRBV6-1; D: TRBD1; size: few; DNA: TGTGCCAGCGTACAGGGGAATGGAGAGACCCAGTACTTC; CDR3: CASVQGNGETQYF
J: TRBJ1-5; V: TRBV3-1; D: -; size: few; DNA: TGTGCCAGCAGCCAAGTAAGGGGCCAGCCCCAGCATTTT; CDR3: CASSQVRGQPQHF
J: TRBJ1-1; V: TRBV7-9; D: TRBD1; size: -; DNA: TGTGCCAGCAGCAGAAAGACAGGGAAGGGCACTGAAGCTTTCTTT; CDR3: CASSRKTGKGTEAFF
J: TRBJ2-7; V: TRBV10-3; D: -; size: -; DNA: TGTGCCGCGGGGGGACAGAGCTACGAGCAGTACTTC; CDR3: CAAGGQSYEQYF
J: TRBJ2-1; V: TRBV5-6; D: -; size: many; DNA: TGTGCCAGCAGCCGGGAATACAATGAGCAGTTCTTC; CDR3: CASSREYNEQFF
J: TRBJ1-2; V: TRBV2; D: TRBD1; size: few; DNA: TGTGCCAGCAGTGCACACAGGGGGTCAGCCTATGGCTACACCTTC; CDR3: CASSAHRGSAYGYTF
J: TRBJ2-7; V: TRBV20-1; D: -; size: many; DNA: TGCAGTGCTAGAGATCCGGACGAGCAGTACTTC; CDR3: CSARDPDEQYF
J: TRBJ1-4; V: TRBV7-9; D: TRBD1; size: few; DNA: TGTGCCAGCAGCACCAGTTTCGGACAGGGGCGGGAAAAACTGTTTTTT; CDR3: CASSTSFGQGREKLFF
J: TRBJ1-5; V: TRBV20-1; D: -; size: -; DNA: TGCAGTGTTCGGGTGCGAAGGAATCAGCCCCAGCATTTT; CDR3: CSVRVRRNQPQHF
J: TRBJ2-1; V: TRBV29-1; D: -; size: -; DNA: TGCAGCGTTGAGGGGGGACCCAATGAGCAGTTCTTC; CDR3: CSVEGGPNEQFF
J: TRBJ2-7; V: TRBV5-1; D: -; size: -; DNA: TGCGCCAGCAGCTTGTTCGCGGGGGCCCCGTCGGATCAGTACTTC; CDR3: CASSLFAGAPSDQYF
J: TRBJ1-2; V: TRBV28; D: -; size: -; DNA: TGTGCCAGCAGGAACCCGAGGGGAATCCTCTATGGCTACACCTTC; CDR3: CASRNPRGILYGYTF
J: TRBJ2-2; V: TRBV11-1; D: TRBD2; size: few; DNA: TGTGCTAGCAGCTTAGCTCGGAGACTAGCGGGACCTAAGCTCGCGAACACCGGGGAGCTGTTTTTT; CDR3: CASSLARRLAGPKLANTGELFF
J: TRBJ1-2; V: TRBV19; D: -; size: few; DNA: TGTGCCAGTCTGACTAACTATGGCTACACCTTC; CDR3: CASLTNYGYTF
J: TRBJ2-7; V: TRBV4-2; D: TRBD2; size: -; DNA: TGTGCCAGCAGCCAAGATTGGGCTAGCGGGTTCGAGAAGCGGTACTTC; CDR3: CASSQDWASGFEKRYF